One and the same sample provided the 27 T cell receptor beta chains below, sequenced in a study of cytomegalovirus exposure and HLA in healthy donors. The PCR used 60 Vbeta and 13 Jbeta primers. Repertoires were generated with immunoSEQ multiplex PCR, while TCRdb's copy carries only in-frame clones and drops some. The sample records about 130,000 clones, less than 80% being singletons. The sequencing input was PBMCs. These receptors originate from a man aged 35-49 years in good health and CMV-seropositive.

The rearrangement links TRBV23-1 to TRBJ2-7, with a weak D call TRBD1 (5 bases). TRBV23-1 is an ORF; its function is uncertain. Trimming stripped 7 bases from V and 0 bases from J, with 19 bases between. The CDR3 is 16 amino acids. The CDR3, as DNA: TGCGCCAGCAACGCCCGAAGGACAACTCCCTCCTACGAGCAGTACTTC. Translating gives CASNARRTTPSYEQYF.

The chain has TRBV4-1 and TRBJ2-7; 12 bases are a match to TRBD2. The CDR3 runs 16 residues. The germline V gene encodes CDR1 MGHRA and CDR2 YSYEKL. V lost 4 bases to trimming and J lost 2 bases; unmatched junction nucleotides: 6. The CDR3 coding sequence is TGCGCCAGCAGCCCTACACTAGCGGGAGGAACCTACGAGCAGTACTTC. The encoded protein is CASSPTLAGGTYEQYF.

The V call is TRBV7-2, the J call TRBJ2-7; TRBD2 matches 12 bases. The germline CDR1 and CDR2 sequences are SGHTA and FQGNSA. The length of the CDR3 is 16 residues. J gave up 5 bases and V 0 bases, and 5 bases lay outside the gene matches. The CDR3 DNA reads TGTGCCAGCAGCTTAGCGGGACTAGCGGGTTGGAACGAGCAGTACTTC. This codes for CASSLAGLAGWNEQYF.

CDR3 sequence reads: CASSLRTGRDPSNEQFF. CDR3 nucleotides: TGCGCCAGCAGCCTACGAACCGGCAGGGATCCCTCCAATGAGCAGTTCTTC. J is TRBJ2-1 and V is TRBV5-1; a weak D match, TRBD1 (5 bases). Per germline, CDR1 SGHRS and CDR2 YFSETQ. CDR3 length equals 17 residues. Trimming left V 4 bases short and J 6 bases short, with 23 bases between.

The chain recombines TRBV6-5 with TRBJ2-5, with TRBD2 identical over 9 bases. V gave up 5 bases and J gave up 7 bases; unmatched junction bases: 8. Germline CDR1 MNHEY, CDR2 SVGAGI. This CDR3 region has 14 residues. CDR3 DNA sequence: TGTGCCAGCAGTCCGGGACTAGCTAGTTGGACCCAGTACTTC. It translates to CASSPGLASWTQYF.

This clone was counted at least ten times. Other DNA sequences within the sample encode an identical CDR3. CDR3 nucleotides: TGTGCCAGCAGTGGGGATTCCCGGGGAACTGAAGCTTTCTTT. Translated: CASSGDSRGTEAFF. The genes are TRBV6-1 and TRBJ1-1; D is unresolved. This CDR3 contains 14 residues. Germline CDR1 is MNHNS and CDR2 is SASEGT. Trimming removed 4 bases at V and 5 bases at J, with 14 bases between.

CDR3 region: CASSQDLGRGTEAFF. As DNA, the CDR3 is TGCGCCAGCAGCCAAGATCTGGGGAGGGGGACTGAAGCTTTCTTT. The chain couples TRBV4-3 to TRBJ1-1; D might be TRBD1 (6 bases). The CDR3 is 15 residues long. V was clipped by 0 bases and J by 5 bases, with 13 bases between them. Germline V CDR1 and CDR2: LGHNA, YSLEER.

In its sample, this clone was seen once. The chain carries TRBV18 and TRBJ1-1, with 9 bases lining up with TRBD1. Germline V gives CDR1 KGHSH, CDR2 LQKENI. There are 17 residues in the CDR3. Trimming took 3 bases from V and 0 from J; bases not matched to a gene: 8. CDR3 sequence reads: CASSPLGTGSMNTEAFF. The CDR3 DNA sequence: TGTGCCAGCTCACCCTTGGGGACAGGGAGTATGAACACTGAAGCTTTCTTT.

Here the CDR3 DNA reads TGTGCCAGTAGGGGGGGGCAGGGTGGCAATCAGCCCCAGCATTTT. Its protein product is CASRGGQGGNQPQHF. The chain has TRBV19 and TRBJ1-5; a weak D match, TRBD1 (6 bases). Between the trimmed V and J ends, which lost 6 bases and 2 bases, there was a span of 14 bases. The CDR3 covers 15 residues. In germline, CDR1 is LNHDA, CDR2 SQIVND (reference sequence).

V usage is TRBV19 and J usage is TRBJ1-6; perhaps TRBD1 as D (5 bases). V lost 6 bases and J 7 bases, leaving 13 bases between the germline ends. CDR3 length equals 14 residues. Germline V lookup: CDR1 LNHDA, CDR2 SQIVND (reference sequence). CDR3 region: CASRGQGTNSPLHF. CDR3 nucleotide sequence: TGTGCCAGTAGGGGTCAGGGCACAAATTCACCCCTCCACTTT.

The chain joins TRBV6-1 to TRBJ2-3; TRBD1 is a possible D gene (7 bases). The germline gives CDR1 MNHNS, CDR2 SASEGT. The CDR3 length is 15 residues. The V and J ends lost 7 bases and 4 bases respectively, with 18 bases between them. CDR3 nucleotide sequence: TGTGCCAGCAATCGAGGAGGGGGCGCGGCAGATACGCAGTATTTT. This encodes CASNRGGGAADTQYF.

In this sample, this clone turned up a few times. The chain carries TRBV11-1 and TRBJ2-4; TRBD1 aligns across 7 bases. The CDR3 covers 16 residues. Trimming cost V 0 bases and J 0 bases; bases outside gene matches: 2. CDR1 and CDR2 from the germline V gene are SGHAT and FQDESV (reference sequence). CDR3 nucleotides: TGTGCCAGCAGCTTAGCTACAGGGGTAGCCAAAAACATTCAGTACTTC. It translates to CASSLATGVAKNIQYF.

The gene calls are TRBV28 and TRBJ1-5; TRBD1 matches at 7 bases. V lost 7 bases, J lost 1 base, and 13 bases stayed unmatched. This CDR3 spans 17 amino acids. Germline V gene data show CDR1 as MDHEN and CDR2 as SYDVKM. CDR3 nucleotides: TGTGCCAGCACTCTGAGGGACAGACTTCTAAGCAATCAGCCCCAGCATTTT. Translated: CASTLRDRLLSNQPQHF.

The gene calls are TRBV19 and TRBJ1-5, with 9 bases matching TRBD1. The CDR3 runs to 14 residues. J gave up 6 bases and V 5 bases, and 5 bases lay outside the gene matches. The germline gives CDR1 LNHDA, CDR2 SQIVND (reference sequence). The CDR3 nucleotides read TGTGCCAGTAGTCGAACAGGGGGCGTTCAGCCCCAGCATTTT. Residues: CASSRTGGVQPQHF. The full variable domain, completed using reference TRBV19 and TRBJ1-5, is DGGITQSPKYLFRKEGQNVTLSCEQNLNHDAMYWYRQDPGQGLRLIYYSQIVNDFQKGDIAEGYSVSREKKESFPLTVTSAQKNPTAFYLCASSRTGGVQPQHFGDGTRLSIL.

CDR3 region: CASRQGAHGANVLTF. The CDR3 bases are TGTGCCAGCAGACAGGGGGCGCATGGGGCCAACGTCCTGACTTTC. The chain has TRBV6-5 and TRBJ2-6; 9 bases fit TRBD1. There are 15 residues in the CDR3. Germline V gives CDR1 MNHEY, CDR2 SVGAGI. The ends lost 6 bases at V and 3 bases at J; junction bases unmatched: 3.

The genes are TRBV15 and TRBJ1-2; the match to TRBD1 covers 8 bases. CDR3 length: 13 residues. V trimming: 6 bases; J trimming: 4 bases; junction bases outside the gene matches: 4. The germline V gene has CDR1 LNHNV and CDR2 YYDKDF (reference sequence). In DNA form, the CDR3 reads TGTGCCACCAGGGGACAGGACATCTATGGCTACACCTTC. Translating it yields CATRGQDIYGYTF.

V is TRBV18 and J is TRBJ2-5; D is possibly TRBD1 (6 bases). The CDR3 has 13 residues. Looked up from germline, CDR1 is KGHSH and CDR2 is LQKENI. V shed 6 bases and J shed 1 base, with 9 bases lying between them. Written as DNA, the CDR3 is TGTGCCAGCTCCAGACAGGTCCAAGAGACCCAGTACTTC. Translation: CASSRQVQETQYF.

The chain has TRBV4-2 and TRBJ2-5; 7 bases line up with TRBD2. The ends lost 0 bases at V and 5 bases at J; junction bases unmatched: 12. CDR1 is LGHNA and CDR2 is YNFKEQ in the germline V gene. CDR3 length: 17 residues. For the CDR3, the DNA is TGTGCCAGCAGCCAAGAACGCAGCGGGACCTTAGGTGAGACCCAGTACTTC. Protein product: CASSQERSGTLGETQYF.

This sequence joins TRBV7-8 and TRBJ2-7; TRBD1 agrees at 11 bases. The CDR3 runs 15 residues. V lost 5 bases, J lost 2 bases, and 5 bases stayed unmatched. Per the germline V gene, CDR1 is SGHVS and CDR2 is FQNEAQ. The CDR3 DNA is TGTGCCAGCAGCGGGGGACAGGGGGGAGCCTACGAGCAGTACTTC. The encoded protein is CASSGGQGGAYEQYF.

The rearrangement joins TRBV5-4 to TRBJ2-7; D is perhaps TRBD1 (6 bases). The CDR3 sequence is 13 residues long. The germline CDR1 and CDR2 sequences are SGHNT and YYREEE (reference sequence). Trimming left V 4 bases short and J 5 bases short, with 13 bases between. The CDR3 loop is CASSMTGWNEQYF. The CDR3 DNA is TGTGCCAGCAGCATGACAGGTTGGAACGAGCAGTACTTC.

This rearrangement joins TRBV9 to TRBJ2-3; TRBD2 might be the D (5 bases). V gave up 2 bases and J gave up 2 bases, with 6 bases separating them. Germline CDR1 is SGDLS and CDR2 is YYNGEE. The CDR3 contains 13 residues. The CDR3 DNA sequence: TGTGCCAGCAGCGTCGGGGTCACAGATACGCAGTATTTT. Residues: CASSVGVTDTQYF. The entire variable domain, with the rest obtained from reference TRBV9 and TRBJ2-3, is as follows: DSGVTQTPKHLITATGQRVTLRCSPRSGDLSVYWYQQSLDQGLQFLIQYYNGEERAKGNILERFSAQQFPDLHSELNLSSLELGDSALYFCASSVGVTDTQYFGPGTRLTVL.

The V and J genes are TRBV28 and TRBJ2-3; D unresolved. V gave up 7 bases and J gave up 3 bases, with 5 bases separating them. CDR1 is MDHEN and CDR2 is SYDVKM in the germline V gene. The CDR3 loop spans 11 amino acids. The CDR3 here is CASTQTDTQYF. The DNA for the CDR3 is TGTGCCAGCACCCAAACAGATACGCAGTATTTT.

V is TRBV5-8 and J is TRBJ2-7, with D unresolved. Germline CDR1 is SGHTS and CDR2 is YDEGEE. V shed 4 bases and J shed 6 bases, with 20 bases lying between them. The CDR3 contains 15 residues. CDR3 protein: CASSPAVVWSAEQYF. The CDR3 DNA reads as TGTGCCAGCAGCCCCGCGGTTGTCTGGTCCGCCGAGCAGTACTTC.

The chain couples TRBV5-1 to TRBJ2-2; D is ambiguous. CDR1 and CDR2 (germline): SGHRS, YFSETQ. The CDR3 contains 16 residues. V was pared by 0 bases and J by 0 bases, with 9 bases between. The CDR3 coding sequence is TGCGCCAGCAGCTTGGATACCCCTACGAACACCGGGGAGCTGTTTTTT. Translated: CASSLDTPTNTGELFF.

The V call is TRBV4-1, the J call TRBJ2-2; TRBD1 agrees at 10 bases. This CDR3 has 16 residues. V gave up 1 base and J gave up 5 bases; unmatched junction bases: 4. Germline loops: CDR1 MGHRA, CDR2 YSYEKL. The CDR3 bases are TGCGCCAGCAGCCAAGTCTGGACAGGGGGAACCGGGGAGCTGTTTTTT. Translated: CASSQVWTGGTGELFF.

This chain links TRBV25-1 with TRBJ2-7; the match to TRBD1 covers 12 bases. Trimming at V came to 6 bases and at J to 0 bases, leaving 0 bases not matched to a gene. This CDR3 spans 14 amino acids. CDR1 and CDR2 from the germline V gene are MGHDK and SYGVNS. CDR3 region: CASRGQGASYEQYF. The CDR3 DNA is TGTGCCAGCAGGGGACAGGGGGCCTCCTACGAGCAGTACTTC.

This chain joins TRBV7-2 and TRBJ2-1; 11 bases match TRBD2. There are 17 residues in the CDR3. The germline V gene encodes CDR1 SGHTA and CDR2 FQGNSA. J lost 0 bases, V lost 5 bases, and 6 bases had no gene match. CDR3 in amino acids: CASSRGLAESSYNEQFF. The CDR3 DNA reads TGTGCCAGCAGCCGGGGACTAGCGGAAAGCTCCTACAATGAGCAGTTCTTC.